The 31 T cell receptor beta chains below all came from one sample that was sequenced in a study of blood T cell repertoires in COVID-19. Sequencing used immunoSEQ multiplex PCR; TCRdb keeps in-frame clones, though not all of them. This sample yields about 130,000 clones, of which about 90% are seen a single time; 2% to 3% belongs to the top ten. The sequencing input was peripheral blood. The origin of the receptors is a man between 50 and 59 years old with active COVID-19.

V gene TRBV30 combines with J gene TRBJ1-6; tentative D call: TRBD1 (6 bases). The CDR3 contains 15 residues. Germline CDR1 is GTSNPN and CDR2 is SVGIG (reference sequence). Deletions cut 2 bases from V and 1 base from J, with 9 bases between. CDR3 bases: TGTGCCTGGAGTCCCAGGGGATCCTATAATTCACCCCTCCACTTT. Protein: CAWSPRGSYNSPLHF. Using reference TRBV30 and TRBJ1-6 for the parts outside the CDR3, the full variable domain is SQTIHQWPATLVQPVGSPLSLECTVEGTSNPNLYWYRQAAGRGLQLLFYSVGIGQISSEVPQNLSASRPQDRQFILSSKKLLLSDSGFYLCAWSPRGSYNSPLHFGNGTRLTVT.

This CDR3 reads CASSVEYSLTGDYGYTF. CDR3 in DNA: TGTGCCAGCAGCGTAGAATATTCCCTGACAGGGGACTATGGCTACACCTTC. The gene calls are TRBV9 and TRBJ1-2; 8 bases are shared with TRBD1. The CDR3 is 17 amino acids. CDR1 SGDLS and CDR2 YYNGEE come from the germline V gene. The V gene end was trimmed by 0 bases and the J gene end by 3 bases; junction bases not matched to a gene: 10.

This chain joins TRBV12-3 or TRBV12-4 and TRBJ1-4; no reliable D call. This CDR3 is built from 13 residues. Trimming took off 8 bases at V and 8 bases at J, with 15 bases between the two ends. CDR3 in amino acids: CASSPRGTEKLFF. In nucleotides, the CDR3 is TGTGCCAGCTCACCACGGGGTACGGAAAAACTGTTTTTT.

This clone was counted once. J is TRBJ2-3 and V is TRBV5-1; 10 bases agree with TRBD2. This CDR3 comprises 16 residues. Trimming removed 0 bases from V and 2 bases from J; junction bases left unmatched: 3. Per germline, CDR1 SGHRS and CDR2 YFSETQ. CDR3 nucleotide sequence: TGCGCCAGCAGCTTGGGTACTAGCGGGACCACAGATACGCAGTATTTT. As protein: CASSLGTSGTTDTQYF.

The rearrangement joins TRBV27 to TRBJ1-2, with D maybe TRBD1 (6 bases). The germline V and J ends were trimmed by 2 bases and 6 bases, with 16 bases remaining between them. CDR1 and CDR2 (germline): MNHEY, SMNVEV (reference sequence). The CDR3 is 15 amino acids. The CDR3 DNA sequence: TGTGCCAGCAGTTTACTGGGGACACGTACTAATGGCTACACCTTC. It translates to CASSLLGTRTNGYTF.

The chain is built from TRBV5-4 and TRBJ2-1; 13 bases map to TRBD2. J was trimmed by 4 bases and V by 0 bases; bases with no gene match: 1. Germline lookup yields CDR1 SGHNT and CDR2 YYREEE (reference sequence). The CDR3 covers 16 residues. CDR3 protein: CASSLALAGGYNEQFF. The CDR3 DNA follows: TGTGCCAGCAGCTTGGCACTAGCGGGGGGGTACAATGAGCAGTTCTTC.

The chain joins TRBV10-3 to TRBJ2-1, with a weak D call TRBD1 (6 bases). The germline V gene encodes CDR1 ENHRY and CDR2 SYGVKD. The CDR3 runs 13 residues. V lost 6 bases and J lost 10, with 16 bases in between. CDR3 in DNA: TGTGCCATCAGGGGGACAACGCGGACGGAGCAGTTCTTC. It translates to CAIRGTTRTEQFF.

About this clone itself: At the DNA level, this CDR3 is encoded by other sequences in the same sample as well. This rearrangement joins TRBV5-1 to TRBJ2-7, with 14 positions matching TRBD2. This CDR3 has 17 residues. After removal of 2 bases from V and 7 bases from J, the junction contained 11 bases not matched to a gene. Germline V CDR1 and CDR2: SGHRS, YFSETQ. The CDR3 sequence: CASSFGLTSGGAREQYF. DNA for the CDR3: TGCGCCAGCAGCTTCGGCTTGACTAGCGGGGGGGCGAGGGAGCAGTACTTC.

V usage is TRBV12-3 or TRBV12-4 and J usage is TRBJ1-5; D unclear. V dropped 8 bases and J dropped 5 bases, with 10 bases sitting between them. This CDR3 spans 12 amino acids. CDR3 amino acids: CASGPTDQPQHF. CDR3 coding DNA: TGTGCCAGCGGGCCCACAGATCAGCCCCAGCATTTT.

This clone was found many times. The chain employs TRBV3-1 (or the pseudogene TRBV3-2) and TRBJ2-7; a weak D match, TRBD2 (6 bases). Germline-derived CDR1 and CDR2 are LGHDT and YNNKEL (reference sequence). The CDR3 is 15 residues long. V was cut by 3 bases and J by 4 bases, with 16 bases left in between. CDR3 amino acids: CASSQGPRGTYEQYF. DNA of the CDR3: TGTGCCAGCAGCCAGGGCCCCCGGGGGACTTACGAGCAGTACTTC.

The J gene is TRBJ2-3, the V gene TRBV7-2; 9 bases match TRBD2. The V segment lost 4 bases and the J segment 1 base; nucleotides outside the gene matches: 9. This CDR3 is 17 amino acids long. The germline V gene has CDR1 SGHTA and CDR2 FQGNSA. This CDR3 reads CASSSPSRGGRTDTQYF. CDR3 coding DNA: TGTGCCAGCAGCTCACCTTCGCGGGGGGGCCGCACAGATACGCAGTATTTT.

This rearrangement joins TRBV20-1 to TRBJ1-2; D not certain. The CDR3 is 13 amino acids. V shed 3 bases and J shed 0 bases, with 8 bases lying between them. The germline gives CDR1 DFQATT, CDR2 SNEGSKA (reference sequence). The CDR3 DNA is TGCAGTGCTAGTATCAAATCTAACTATGGCTACACCTTC. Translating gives CSASIKSNYGYTF.

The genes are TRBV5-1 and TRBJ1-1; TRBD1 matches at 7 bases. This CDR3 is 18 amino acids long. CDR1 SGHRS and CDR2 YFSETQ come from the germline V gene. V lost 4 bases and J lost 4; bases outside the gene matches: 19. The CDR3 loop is CASSPKLQGSLGGTEAFF. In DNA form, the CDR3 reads TGCGCCAGCAGCCCCAAACTACAGGGGTCCCTCGGTGGCACTGAAGCTTTCTTT.

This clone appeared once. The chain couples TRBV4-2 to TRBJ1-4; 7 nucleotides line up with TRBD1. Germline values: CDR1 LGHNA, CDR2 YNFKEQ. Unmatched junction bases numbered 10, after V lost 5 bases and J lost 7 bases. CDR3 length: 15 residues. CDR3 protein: CASSNKAGDSEKLFF. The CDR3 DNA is TGTGCCAGCAGCAACAAGGCTGGGGACAGTGAAAAACTGTTTTTT.

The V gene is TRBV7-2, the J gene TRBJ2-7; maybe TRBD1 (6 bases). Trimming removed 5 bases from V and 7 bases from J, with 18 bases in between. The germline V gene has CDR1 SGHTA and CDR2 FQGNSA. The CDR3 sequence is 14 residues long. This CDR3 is CASSRDTSYAEQYF. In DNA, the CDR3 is TGTGCCAGCAGCCGGGACACCTCTTATGCTGAGCAGTACTTC.

The CDR3 region has the DNA TGTGCCAGTAGTATGGGGTGGGCAGGGCAAGATACGCAGTATTTT. Encoded protein: CASSMGWAGQDTQYF. This rearrangement joins TRBV19 to TRBJ2-3, with D possibly being TRBD1 (5 bases). Germline V lookup: CDR1 LNHDA, CDR2 SQIVND (reference sequence). Trimming removed 3 bases at V and 5 bases at J, with 15 bases between. The CDR3 is 15 amino acids.

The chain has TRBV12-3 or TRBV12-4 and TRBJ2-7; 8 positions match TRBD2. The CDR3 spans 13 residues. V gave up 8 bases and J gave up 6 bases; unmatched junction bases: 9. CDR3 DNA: TGTGCCAGCCGGCGGGGGGCCAGGGTCGAGCAGTACTTC. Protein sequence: CASRRGARVEQYF.

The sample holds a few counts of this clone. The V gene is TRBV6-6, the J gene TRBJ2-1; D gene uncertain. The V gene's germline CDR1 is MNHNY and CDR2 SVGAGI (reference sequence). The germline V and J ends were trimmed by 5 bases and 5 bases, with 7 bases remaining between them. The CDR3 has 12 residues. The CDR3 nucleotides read TGTGCCAGCAGTCCACTGGACAATGAGCAGTTCTTC. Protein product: CASSPLDNEQFF.

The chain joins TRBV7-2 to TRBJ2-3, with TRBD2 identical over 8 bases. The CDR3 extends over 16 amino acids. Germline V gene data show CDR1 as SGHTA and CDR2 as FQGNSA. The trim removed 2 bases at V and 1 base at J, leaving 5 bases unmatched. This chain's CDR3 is CASSLSPAGGTDTQYF. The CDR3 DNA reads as TGTGCCAGCAGCTTATCCCCAGCGGGGGGCACAGATACGCAGTATTTT.

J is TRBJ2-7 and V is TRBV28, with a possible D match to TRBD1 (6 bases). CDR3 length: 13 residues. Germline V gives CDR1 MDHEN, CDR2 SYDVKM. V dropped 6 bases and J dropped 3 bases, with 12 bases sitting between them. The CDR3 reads CASSAGTFYEQYF. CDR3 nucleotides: TGTGCCAGCAGCGCCGGGACATTCTACGAGCAGTACTTC.

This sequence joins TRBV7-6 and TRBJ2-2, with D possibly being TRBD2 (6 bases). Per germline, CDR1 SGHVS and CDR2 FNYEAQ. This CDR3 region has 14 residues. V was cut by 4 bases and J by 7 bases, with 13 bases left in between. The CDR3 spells CASSSVGGNGELFF. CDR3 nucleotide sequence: TGTGCCAGCAGCTCAGTGGGGGGAAACGGGGAGCTGTTTTTT.

CDR3 sequence (DNA): TGTGCCAGCAGTTACGTGGGGACAGGGGGAAACACTGAAGCTTTCTTT. It codes for CASSYVGTGGNTEAFF. The gene calls are TRBV6-2 or TRBV6-3 and TRBJ1-1, with 11 positions matching TRBD1. The J segment lost 2 bases and the V segment lost 2 bases, leaving 4 bases of the junction unmatched. Germline CDR1 MNHEY, CDR2 SVGEGT. The CDR3 length is 16 residues.

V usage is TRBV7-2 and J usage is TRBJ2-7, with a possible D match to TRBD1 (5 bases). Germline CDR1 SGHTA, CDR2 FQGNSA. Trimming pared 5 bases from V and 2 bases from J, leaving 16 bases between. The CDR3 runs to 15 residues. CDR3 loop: CASSHLPDIPYEQYF. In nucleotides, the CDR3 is TGTGCCAGCAGCCACCTACCGGACATCCCCTACGAGCAGTACTTC.

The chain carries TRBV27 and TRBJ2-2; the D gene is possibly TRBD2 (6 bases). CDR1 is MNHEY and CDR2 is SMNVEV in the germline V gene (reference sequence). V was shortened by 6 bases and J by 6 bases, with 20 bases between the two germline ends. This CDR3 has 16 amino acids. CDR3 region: CASRIGVPSGAGELFF. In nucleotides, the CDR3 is TGTGCCAGCAGGATAGGCGTCCCATCGGGGGCCGGGGAGCTGTTTTTT.

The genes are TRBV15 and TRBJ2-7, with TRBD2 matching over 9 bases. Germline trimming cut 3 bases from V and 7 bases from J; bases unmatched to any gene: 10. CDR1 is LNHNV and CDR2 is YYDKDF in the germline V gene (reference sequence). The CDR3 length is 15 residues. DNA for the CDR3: TGTGCCACCAGCAGGAGTCTAGCGGGAATCCTGGAGCAGTACTTC. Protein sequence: CATSRSLAGILEQYF.

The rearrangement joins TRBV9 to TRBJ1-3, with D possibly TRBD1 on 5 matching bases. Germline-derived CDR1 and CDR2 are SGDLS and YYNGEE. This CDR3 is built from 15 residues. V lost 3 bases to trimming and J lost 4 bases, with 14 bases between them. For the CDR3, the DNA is TGTGCCAGCAGCGGGCCGGGGGTGACAGGAAACACCATATATTTT. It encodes CASSGPGVTGNTIYF.

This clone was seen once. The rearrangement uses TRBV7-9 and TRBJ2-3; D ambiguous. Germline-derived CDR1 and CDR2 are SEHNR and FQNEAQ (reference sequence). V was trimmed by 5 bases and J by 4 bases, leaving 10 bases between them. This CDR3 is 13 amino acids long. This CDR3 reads CASSPPLSDTQYF. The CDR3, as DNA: TGTGCCAGCAGCCCCCCCCTATCAGATACGCAGTATTTT.

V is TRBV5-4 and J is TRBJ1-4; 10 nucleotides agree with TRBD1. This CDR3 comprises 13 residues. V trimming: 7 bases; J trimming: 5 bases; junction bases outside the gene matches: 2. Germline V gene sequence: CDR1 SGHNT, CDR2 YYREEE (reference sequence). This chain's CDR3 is CASQDRGNEKLFF. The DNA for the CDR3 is TGTGCCAGCCAGGACAGGGGGAATGAAAAACTGTTTTTT.

CDR3 sequence reads: CASSAKRTTGGKFRNTIYF. The CDR3, as DNA: TGTGCCAGCAGTGCCAAACGAACTACAGGGGGAAAATTTAGAAACACCATATATTTT. The gene calls are TRBV6-1 and TRBJ1-3, with 8 bases fitting TRBD1. The germline V gene encodes CDR1 MNHNS and CDR2 SASEGT. The J segment lost 5 bases and the V segment lost 4 bases, leaving 19 bases of the junction unmatched. The CDR3 loop spans 19 amino acids.

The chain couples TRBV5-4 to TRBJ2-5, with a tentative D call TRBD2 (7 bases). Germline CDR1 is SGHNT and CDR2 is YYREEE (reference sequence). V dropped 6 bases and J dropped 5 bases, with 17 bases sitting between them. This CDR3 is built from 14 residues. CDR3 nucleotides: TGTGCCAGCACCTATGGGGGGGGCGGGGAGACCCAGTACTTC. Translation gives CASTYGGGGETQYF.

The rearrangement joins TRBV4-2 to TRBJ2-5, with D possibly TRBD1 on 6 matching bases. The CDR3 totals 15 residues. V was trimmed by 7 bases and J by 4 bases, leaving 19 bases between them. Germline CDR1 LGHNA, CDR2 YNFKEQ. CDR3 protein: CASTPTPSRGETQYF. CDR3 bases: TGTGCCAGCACTCCAACCCCTTCCAGGGGAGAGACCCAGTACTTC.